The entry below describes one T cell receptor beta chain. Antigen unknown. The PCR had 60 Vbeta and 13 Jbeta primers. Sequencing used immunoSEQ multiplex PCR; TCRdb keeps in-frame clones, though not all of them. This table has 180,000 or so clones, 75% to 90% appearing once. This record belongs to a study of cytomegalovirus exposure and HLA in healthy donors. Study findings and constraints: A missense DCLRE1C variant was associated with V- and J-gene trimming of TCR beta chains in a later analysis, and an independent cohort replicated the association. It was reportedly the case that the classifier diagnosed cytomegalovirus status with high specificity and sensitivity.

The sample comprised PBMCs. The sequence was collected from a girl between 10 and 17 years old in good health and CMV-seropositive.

CDR3 sequence (DNA): TGTGCCAGTAGTATAGCAGTCCGATCCTACGAGCAGTACTTC. Amino acids: CASSIAVRSYEQYF. This rearrangement joins TRBV19 to TRBJ2-7, with no clear D. This CDR3 comprises 14 residues. V lost 1 base, J lost 1 base, and 8 bases lay in between. Germline assignment: CDR1 LNHDA and CDR2 SQIVND (reference sequence).